A selection of T cell receptor beta chains follows, all from one sample in a study of shared clonotypes between healthy human individuals. Assay used: immunoSEQ multiplex PCR; TCRdb lists only in-frame clones, some missing. The sample yields about 2 million clones, about 94% seen once. Sequenced input: naive CD8+ T cells sorted from blood. The origin of the receptors is a young man in good health. CDR3s include the opening cysteine and the closing phenylalanine or tryptophan. The D gene is left open where the match is weak.

D gene,J gene,V gene,CDR3 protein,CDR3 DNA
TRBD1,TRBJ2-4,TRBV13,CASSLTGTGINIQYF,TGTGCCAGCAGCTTGACCGGGACAGGGATAAACATTCAGTACTTC
-,TRBJ1-1,TRBV19,CASSIPKTENTEAFF,TGTGCCAGTAGTATCCCCAAGACAGAGAACACTGAAGCTTTCTTT
-,TRBJ2-7,TRBV13,CASSTGGGEQYF,TGTGCCAGCTCGACAGGCGGCGGCGAGCAGTACTTC
TRBD1,TRBJ1-1,TRBV7-9,CASSPDRGGGENTEAFF,TGTGCCAGCAGCCCTGACAGGGGAGGTGGGGAGAACACTGAAGCTTTCTTT
-,TRBJ2-1,TRBV7-8,CASSLEGGSYNEQFF,TGTGCCAGCAGCTTAGAAGGGGGCTCCTACAATGAGCAGTTCTTC
-,TRBJ1-5,TRBV6-1,CASKTGLQPQHF,TGTGCCAGTAAAACAGGGCTTCAGCCCCAGCATTTT
-,TRBJ2-1,TRBV9,CASSPGPGLAGEQFF,TGTGCCAGCAGCCCCGGGCCCGGGCTAGCTGGTGAGCAGTTCTTC
-,TRBJ1-3,TRBV18,CASSPRSLQGLSGNTIYF,TGTGCCAGCTCACCACGGTCGTTGCAGGGGCTCTCTGGAAACACCATATATTTT
-,TRBJ2-3,TRBV19,CASSIDQGNGQYF,TGTGCCAGTAGTATAGATCAGGGGAATGGGCAGTATTTT
-,TRBJ2-7,TRBV5-6,CASSLWAGYEQYF,TGTGCCAGCAGCCTGTGGGCAGGCTACGAGCAGTACTTC
TRBD1,TRBJ2-7,TRBV7-9,CASSLSRQGTYEQYF,TGTGCCAGCAGCTTAAGTAGACAGGGAACCTACGAGCAGTACTTC
-,TRBJ2-3,TRBV6-1,CASSEFADTQYF,TGTGCCAGCAGTGAGTTTGCGGATACGCAGTATTTT
TRBD2,TRBJ2-7,TRBV5-1,CASSLTLAGRDEQYF,TGCGCCAGCAGCTTGACCCTAGCGGGAAGGGATGAGCAGTACTTC
TRBD2,TRBJ2-5,TRBV25-1,CASSEGTSGGVTQYF,TGTGCCAGCAGTGAAGGGACTAGCGGGGGTGTGACCCAGTACTTC
-,TRBJ2-7,TRBV7-9,CASSLAVGVYEQYF,TGTGCCAGCAGCTTAGCGGTCGGGGTCTACGAGCAGTACTTC
-,TRBJ1-1,TRBV30,CAWSFGNTEAFF,TGTGCCTGGAGTTTTGGGAACACTGAAGCTTTCTTT
-,TRBJ1-4,TRBV27,CASSLSTGSFLFF,TGTGCCAGCAGTTTATCCACAGGCAGCTTTCTGTTTTTT
-,TRBJ1-6,TRBV19,CASSPWTFSPLHF,TGTGCCAGTAGTCCCTGGACCTTTTCACCCCTCCACTTT
TRBD1,TRBJ2-5,TRBV6-6,CASSTLDRGPETQYF,TGTGCCAGCAGCACCCTCGACAGGGGTCCCGAGACCCAGTACTTC